The 31 T cell receptor beta chains in this list originate from one sample, sequenced in a study of T cells in Graves' hyperthyroidism and ophthalmopathy. The source material, RNA transcripts, was used to amplify TCR beta CDR3 regions. A set of HTBI primers served as the primers for a first-round RT-PCR of the TCR CDR3. Each CDR3 protein gets one entry after TCRdb re-called the multiplex PCR reads with MiXCR. The repertoire has some 690,000 distinct CDR3 sequences, approximately 15% of them found once; the top ten carry around 16%. Sequenced sample: blood. The receptor set was obtained from a man aged 50-60 years with Graves' hyperthyroidism.

The sample holds many counts of this clonotype. The gene calls are TRBV29-1 and TRBJ2-1; no firm D call. The CDR3 loop spans 15 amino acids. Germline values: CDR1 SQVTM, CDR2 ANQGSEA. Trimming removed 5 bases from V and 0 bases from J, with 14 bases in between. The CDR3 region is CSVTARWSSYNEQFF. CDR3 coding DNA: TGCAGCGTTACCGCGCGTTGGAGCTCCTACAATGAGCAGTTCTTC.

The sample holds many counts of this clonotype. The chain links TRBV30 to TRBJ2-5; 10 bases line up with TRBD2. After removal of 2 bases from V and 5 bases from J, the junction contained 8 bases not matched to a gene. Germline values: CDR1 GTSNPN, CDR2 SVGIG (reference sequence). This CDR3 region has 15 residues. Written as DNA, the CDR3 is TGTGCCTGGAGTATAAGCGGGAGGGCCTATGAGACCCAGTACTTC. This gives the protein CAWSISGRAYETQYF. The full variable domain, with the rest looked up from reference TRBV30 and TRBJ2-5, is SQTIHQWPATLVQPVGSPLSLECTVEGTSNPNLYWYRQAAGRGLQLLFYSVGIGQISSEVPQNLSASRPQDRQFILSSKKLLLSDSGFYLCAWSISGRAYETQYFGPGTRLLVL.

This clonotype has just a few counts. The chain recombines TRBV2 with TRBJ1-5; TRBD1 agrees at 10 bases. The germline V gene encodes CDR1 SNHLY and CDR2 FYNNEI. V shed 3 bases and J 6 bases; nucleotides not matched to a gene: 5. The CDR3 spans 15 residues. This CDR3 reads CASSDPGQGSQPQHF. In DNA form, the CDR3 reads TGTGCCAGCAGTGATCCGGGACAGGGGTCTCAGCCCCAGCATTTT.

The chain employs TRBV19 and TRBJ2-5; a possible D gene is TRBD2 (6 bases). Germline CDR1 LNHDA, CDR2 SQIVND (reference sequence). V was cut by 3 bases and J by 1 base, with 9 bases left in between. CDR3 size: 14 residues. CDR3 sequence: CASSIPGSQETQYF. Here the CDR3 DNA reads TGTGCCAGTAGTATCCCCGGGAGCCAAGAGACCCAGTACTTC.

This clonotype was seen only a few times. Given the absence of the conserved phenylalanine or tryptophan at the CDR3 end, a read error is likely. CDR3 amino acids: CASSYSPTEYNSPLHL. The CDR3 DNA reads TGTGCCAGCAGTTACTCGCCGACAGAATATAATTCACCCCTCCACCTT. The V gene is TRBV6-6, the J gene TRBJ1-6; D possibly corresponds to TRBD1 (5 bases). V was pared by 0 bases and J by 4 bases, with 10 bases between. CDR3 length: 16 residues. CDR1 is MNHNY, CDR2 SVGAGI, per germline (reference sequence).

The chain is built from TRBV11-2 and TRBJ2-1; 9 nucleotides align to TRBD2. The V and J ends lost 1 base and 8 bases, in that order; junction bases with no gene match: 6. The CDR3 loop spans 15 amino acids. Germline CDR1 and CDR2: SGHAT and FQNNGV. The chain's CDR3 is CASSLASSGIYEQFF. CDR3 nucleotides: TGTGCCAGCAGCTTAGCGTCTAGCGGGATATATGAGCAGTTCTTC.

This clonotype was counted many times. The chain combines TRBV7-2 with TRBJ2-3, with 7 bases lining up with TRBD2. Germline assignment: CDR1 SGHTA and CDR2 FQGNSA. J gave up 4 bases and V 5 bases, and 3 bases lay outside the gene matches. The CDR3 has 13 amino acids. CDR3 in DNA: TGTGCCAGCAGCCGGGGGGTCCCAGATACGCAGTATTTT. Residues: CASSRGVPDTQYF. The variable domain in full, with the rest retrieved from reference TRBV7-2 and TRBJ2-3, is GAGVSQSPSNKVTEKGKDVELRCDPISGHTALYWYRQSLGQGLEFLIYFQGNSAPDKSGLPSDRFSAERTGGSVSTLTIQRTQQEDSAVYLCASSRGVPDTQYFGPGTRLTVL.

This clonotype has more than one count but fewer than ten. For the CDR3, the DNA is TGTGCCAGCAGTTTGAACGGTGGCCATGAAAAACTGTTTTTT. Amino acids: CASSLNGGHEKLFF. The genes are TRBV12-3 or TRBV12-4 and TRBJ1-4; D not resolved. V lost 3 bases and J lost 6, with 11 bases in between. The CDR3 has 14 residues.

V is TRBV29-1 and J is TRBJ1-6; 7 bases agree with TRBD1. J lost 6 bases, V lost 8 bases, and 10 bases had no gene match. The CDR3 consists of 14 residues. The germline CDR1 and CDR2 sequences are SQVTM and ANQGSEA. CDR3 amino acids: CSSVPGQSNSPLHF. The CDR3 DNA reads as TGCAGCTCAGTCCCGGGACAGAGTAATTCACCCCTCCACTTT.

The rearrangement links TRBV28 to TRBJ2-7, with D possibly being TRBD1 (6 bases). From germline, CDR1 is MDHEN and CDR2 SYDVKM. The germline V and J ends were trimmed by 2 bases and 2 bases, with 13 bases remaining between them. The CDR3 has 15 amino acids. CDR3 sequence reads: CASSLLTGTPYEQYF. CDR3 bases: TGTGCCAGCAGTTTACTCACAGGGACACCCTACGAGCAGTACTTC.

V usage is TRBV19 and J usage is TRBJ2-1; 8 nucleotides agree with TRBD2. This CDR3 is 16 amino acids long. The J segment lost 5 bases and the V segment lost 6 bases, leaving 12 bases of the junction unmatched. Germline lookup yields CDR1 LNHDA and CDR2 SQIVND (reference sequence). The CDR3 is CASRFTVLAEDNEQFF. DNA of the CDR3: TGTGCCAGTAGATTTACTGTACTAGCGGAGGACAATGAGCAGTTCTTC.

In its sample, this clonotype was seen many times. Here the CDR3 DNA reads TGCAGTGCGCCGACCTCTGACGGCAACTATGGCTACACCTTC. Its translation: CSAPTSDGNYGYTF. The V call is TRBV20-1, the J call TRBJ1-2, with unresolved D. This CDR3 comprises 14 residues. The germline V gene has CDR1 DFQATT and CDR2 SNEGSKA (reference sequence). Trimming cost V 6 bases and J 2 bases, with 16 bases left between them.

The chain uses TRBV18 and TRBJ1-1; possibly TRBD1 for D (5 bases). The length of the CDR3 is 15 residues. Trimming pared 2 bases from V and 0 bases from J, leaving 10 bases between. Per germline, CDR1 KGHSH and CDR2 LQKENI. CDR3: CASSPLSDMNTEAFF. For the CDR3, the DNA is TGTGCCAGCTCACCATTATCGGACATGAACACTGAAGCTTTCTTT.

V usage is TRBV19 and J usage is TRBJ1-6; D unclear. The V and J ends lost 10 bases and 7 bases respectively, with 17 bases between them. Germline V gives CDR1 LNHDA, CDR2 SQIVND (reference sequence). This CDR3 region has 14 residues. CDR3 loop: CATSPSRVNSPLHF. CDR3 bases: TGTGCCACCTCGCCTAGCAGAGTCAATTCACCCCTCCACTTT.

The table lists this clonotype with a few counts. J is TRBJ2-1 and V is TRBV14, with D tentatively TRBD2 (5 bases). CDR3 length equals 16 residues. CDR1 is SGHDN and CDR2 is FVKESK in the germline V gene. The V gene lost 1 base and the J gene lost 7 bases, with 17 bases spanning the gap. CDR3 DNA sequence: TGTGCCAGCAGCCAAGGACCGGGAACTTTGACGAATGAGCAGTTCTTC. Its translation: CASSQGPGTLTNEQFF.

V is TRBV6-1 and J is TRBJ1-4; 8 bases are a match to TRBD1. Germline V gives CDR1 MNHNS, CDR2 SASEGT. J lost 12 bases, V lost 5 bases, and 14 bases had no gene match. There are 15 residues in the CDR3. As DNA, the CDR3 is TGTGCCAGCAGTAGGGAGGGGACAGGTACCCCAGAACTGTTTTTT. Translating it yields CASSREGTGTPELFF.

This clonotype has a count of ten or more. The rearrangement joins TRBV7-9 to TRBJ2-7; D is perhaps TRBD2 (7 bases). Germline assignment: CDR1 SEHNR and CDR2 FQNEAQ (reference sequence). The V end lost 5 bases, the J end lost 0 bases, and 14 bases lay between the germline ends. The CDR3 sequence is 15 residues long. CDR3 sequence reads: CASSPRGGISYEQYF. CDR3 sequence (DNA): TGTGCCAGCAGCCCTAGGGGGGGGATCTCCTACGAGCAGTACTTC. Variable domain in full (rest from reference TRBV7-9 and TRBJ2-7): DTGVSQNPRHKITKRGQNVTFRCDPISEHNRLYWYRQTLGQGPEFLTYFQNEAQLEKSRLLSDRFSAERPKGSFSTLEIQRTEQGDSAMYLCASSPRGGISYEQYFGPGTRLTVT.

This clonotype was observed many times. The chain recombines TRBV2 with TRBJ1-6; D gene ambiguous. CDR3 length: 14 amino acids. The V end was cut by 6 bases, the J end by 7 bases, with 13 bases between. The germline V gene encodes CDR1 SNHLY and CDR2 FYNNEI. The CDR3 here is CASRIRSSNSPLHF. Here the CDR3 DNA reads TGTGCCAGCAGAATTCGGTCTTCGAATTCACCCCTCCACTTT. The complete variable domain, with remaining parts taken from reference TRBV2 and TRBJ1-6, reads EPEVTQTPSHQVTQMGQEVILRCVPISNHLYFYWYRQILGQKVEFLVSFYNNEISEKSEIFDDQFSVERPDGSNFTLKIRSTKLEDSAMYFCASRIRSSNSPLHFGNGTRLTVT.

This sequence joins TRBV7-3 and TRBJ2-5; 10 bases agree with TRBD2. CDR1 is SGHTA, CDR2 FQGTGA, per germline. There are 14 residues in the CDR3. The V gene end was trimmed by 0 bases and the J gene end by 8 bases; junction bases not matched to a gene: 3. CDR3 region: CASSLTRTSGTQYF. The CDR3 bases are TGTGCCAGCAGCTTAACCAGGACTAGCGGTACCCAGTACTTC.

This chain uses TRBV28 with TRBJ2-5; D is possibly TRBD1 or TRBD2 (6 bases each). The V and J ends lost 8 bases and 1 base respectively, with 14 bases between them. Germline CDR1 MDHEN, CDR2 SYDVKM. The CDR3 spans 14 residues. In DNA, the CDR3 is TGTGCCAGCTACGGCGGGACAACCCAAGAGACCCAGTACTTC. This gives the protein CASYGGTTQETQYF.

In this sample, this clonotype turned up a few times. The CDR3 loop reads CASTQDSGNTIYF. Written as DNA, the CDR3 is TGTGCCAGTACACAGGACTCTGGAAACACCATATATTTT. The chain uses TRBV19 and TRBJ1-3, with a tentative D call TRBD1 (5 bases). The CDR3 sequence is 13 residues long. Germline CDR1 and CDR2: LNHDA and SQIVND (reference sequence). Trimming pared 7 bases from V and 0 bases from J, leaving 7 bases between.

The rearrangement uses TRBV6-1 and TRBJ2-3, with 9 bases matching TRBD2. This CDR3 is 14 amino acids long. The germline V gene encodes CDR1 MNHNS and CDR2 SASEGT. The V and J ends lost 6 bases and 7 bases, in that order; junction bases with no gene match: 8. The CDR3 DNA reads as TGTGCCAGCAGGGGGGCGCTAGCGGGAAATACGCAGTATTTT. The encoded protein is CASRGALAGNTQYF.

J is TRBJ2-5 and V is TRBV27; TRBD2 is a possible D gene (7 bases). The CDR3 totals 15 residues. CDR1 is MNHEY and CDR2 is SMNVEV in the germline V gene (reference sequence). V was clipped by 3 bases and J by 4 bases, with 15 bases between them. The CDR3 here is CASSFGGQRGETQYF. The CDR3 DNA is TGTGCCAGCAGTTTTGGGGGGCAGCGGGGAGAGACCCAGTACTTC.

This clonotype was recorded many times. This chain uses TRBV12-3 or TRBV12-4 with TRBJ2-6; D unresolved. The CDR3 is made up of 15 amino acids. V gave up 4 bases and J gave up 6 bases, with 13 bases separating them. The CDR3 nucleotides are TGTGCCAGCAGTTCCCGGCCCGGTCAGGCCAACGTCCTGACTTTC. Translated: CASSSRPGQANVLTF.

This clonotype was found a few times. The gene calls are TRBV18 and TRBJ2-7; 10 nucleotides agree with TRBD1. The CDR3 has 14 residues. Germline CDR1 KGHSH, CDR2 LQKENI. J gave up 13 bases and V 3 bases, and 12 bases lay outside the gene matches. CDR3 nucleotide sequence: TGTGCCAGCTCACCCCCGGGACAGGGGCCTCTGCAATACTTC. Amino acids: CASSPPGQGPLQYF.

This chain connects TRBV20-1 to TRBJ2-1; 7 bases are shared with TRBD1. The CDR3 runs 15 residues. V lost 1 base to trimming and J lost 5 bases; unmatched junction nucleotides: 8. Looked up from germline, CDR1 is DFQATT and CDR2 is SNEGSKA (reference sequence). The CDR3 protein is CSARGNRGRNNEQFF. The CDR3 region has the DNA TGCAGTGCTAGAGGTAACAGGGGTAGGAACAATGAGCAGTTCTTC.

Many counts were recorded for this clonotype. The rearrangement uses TRBV28 and TRBJ1-2; D is uncertain. The germline CDR1 and CDR2 sequences are MDHEN and SYDVKM. The CDR3 totals 15 residues. Trimming stripped 4 bases from V and 9 bases from J, with 21 bases between. The CDR3 coding sequence is TGTGCCAGCAGTTACTTAACCGCAGGTTCGCGTCGCTACACCTTC. Its protein is CASSYLTAGSRRYTF.

There are many counts of this clonotype. This sequence joins TRBV14 and TRBJ1-6, with 11 bases lining up with TRBD1. Per the germline V gene, CDR1 is SGHDN and CDR2 is FVKESK. Trimming took 4 bases from V and 6 from J; bases not matched to a gene: 5. The CDR3 sequence is 16 residues long. Here the CDR3 DNA reads TGTGCCAGCAGCCCTGGGACAGGGGGGCGTAATTCACCCCTCCACTTT. This encodes CASSPGTGGRNSPLHF.

The chain employs TRBV6-1 and TRBJ2-7; D gene ambiguous. The germline V and J ends were trimmed by 6 bases and 0 bases, with 12 bases remaining between them. CDR1 is MNHNS, CDR2 SASEGT, per germline. The CDR3 covers 14 residues. The CDR3 bases are TGTGCCAGCAGCCCAACAGCTAGCTCCTACGAGCAGTACTTC. The encoded protein is CASSPTASSYEQYF.

This clonotype showed up just a few times. The J gene is TRBJ2-1, the V gene TRBV10-3; D is perhaps TRBD1 (6 bases). The CDR3 spans 19 residues. Trimming left V 2 bases short and J 5 bases short, with 25 bases between. In germline, CDR1 is ENHRY, CDR2 SYGVKD. This CDR3 reads CAISEIYWVPGETNNEQFF. The CDR3 DNA reads as TGTGCCATCAGTGAGATTTATTGGGTCCCAGGGGAGACCAACAATGAGCAGTTCTTC.

J is TRBJ2-1 and V is TRBV18, with D possibly being TRBD2 (6 bases). Germline values: CDR1 KGHSH, CDR2 LQKENI. The CDR3 contains 14 residues. The V gene lost 6 bases and the J gene lost 1 base, with 10 bases spanning the gap. This CDR3 reads CASSGRSSYNEQFF. CDR3 nucleotides: TGTGCCAGCTCTGGGAGGTCTTCCTACAATGAGCAGTTCTTC.